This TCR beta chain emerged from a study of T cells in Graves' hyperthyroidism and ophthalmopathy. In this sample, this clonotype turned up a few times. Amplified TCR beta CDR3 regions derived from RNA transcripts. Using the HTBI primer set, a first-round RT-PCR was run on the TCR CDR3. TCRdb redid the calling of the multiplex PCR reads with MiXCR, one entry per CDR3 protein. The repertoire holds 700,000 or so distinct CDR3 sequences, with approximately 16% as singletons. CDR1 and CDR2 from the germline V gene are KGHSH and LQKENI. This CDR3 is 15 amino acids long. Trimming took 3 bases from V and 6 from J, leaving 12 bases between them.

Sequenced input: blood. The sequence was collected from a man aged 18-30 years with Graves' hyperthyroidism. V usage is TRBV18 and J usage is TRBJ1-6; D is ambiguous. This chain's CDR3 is CASSPRVQLNSPLHF. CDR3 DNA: TGTGCCAGCTCACCCCGCGTCCAGCTTAATTCACCCCTCCACTTT.